This T cell receptor (beta chain) is from a study of post-analysis software for immune sequencing data. Study results and limitations: Relative to controls, patients had five TRBV segments at higher frequency, with TRBV5-6, TRBV5-1 and TRBV20-1 among these. The study found significantly lower normalized Chao1 diversity in multiple sclerosis patients than in controls.

cDNA libraries of TCR beta carried unique molecular identifiers. Between about 0.85 and 10 million T cells gave rise to around 500,000 cDNA molecules. TCRdb analysed the PCR reads with MiXCR anew, one entry per CDR3 protein. Of about 770,000 distinct CDR3 sequences in the sample, around 42% were seen once. This clonotype was detected once. Its antigen is unidentified. Germline CDR1 is SGHRS and CDR2 is YFSETQ. CDR3 length equals 15 residues. After removal of 2 bases from V and 7 bases from J, the junction contained 9 bases not matched to a gene. J is TRBJ2-3 and V is TRBV5-1, with 8 bases lining up with TRBD2. Sample: blood. This clonotype originated in a girl aged 5 to 17 with multiple sclerosis. This CDR3 is CASSFNREGGYTQYF. Written as DNA, the CDR3 is TGCGCCAGCAGCTTTAATCGGGAGGGAGGATATACGCAGTATTTT. The entire variable domain, with the rest obtained from reference TRBV5-1 and TRBJ2-3, is as follows: KAGVTQTPRYLIKTRGQQVTLSCSPISGHRSVSWYQQTPGQGLQFLFEYFSETQRNKGNFPGRFSGRQFSNSRSEMNVSTLELGDSALYLCASSFNREGGYTQYFGPGTRLTVL.